Shown below are 31 T cell receptor beta chains from a single sample sequenced in a study of blood T cells in healthy people across ages (dated by TCRdb to the mid-2010s). The library relied on 5' RACE. Sequencing took place on an Illumina HiSeq 2500. A second PCR of 7 to 11 cycles was performed with a sample-barcoded 5' primer and a J-beta primer mix. TCRdb handled the public reads itself, with Q25 trimming in fastp and clone calling in MiXCR, and kept productive beta chains. Every entry covers one CDR3 protein and lists the most common genes and DNA from its rows. This sample has under 1,000,000 distinct CDR3 sequences in its table, and around 45% of those were observed once. The ten largest clones represent 15% to 20% of the sample. Sequenced input: blood. Receptors were obtained from a man older than 75 in good health.

This clonotype was found a few times. The chain has TRBV20-1 and TRBJ2-7; D is unresolved. The CDR3 covers 11 residues. V lost 2 bases and J lost 6, with 8 bases in between. CDR1 is DFQATT, CDR2 SNEGSKA, per germline (reference sequence). CDR3 DNA sequence: TGCAGTGCTAGATCCCCCCCCGAGCAGTACTTC. Translated, it gives CSARSPPEQYF.

This chain links TRBV7-2 with TRBJ2-1; perhaps D is TRBD1 or TRBD2 (5 bases each). This CDR3 has 14 amino acids. CDR1 SGHTA and CDR2 FQGNSA come from the germline V gene. Trimming removed 5 bases from V and 8 bases from J, with 16 bases in between. In DNA form, the CDR3 reads TGTGCCAGCAGCCCTACGATTCAGGGAGATGAGCAGTTCTTC. Its translation: CASSPTIQGDEQFF.

The V and J genes are TRBV20-1 and TRBJ2-5, with TRBD1 identical over 7 bases. This CDR3 is built from 14 residues. With 1 base clipped from V and 1 base from J, the junction kept 3 bases outside the gene matches. Germline loops: CDR1 DFQATT, CDR2 SNEGSKA (reference sequence). The CDR3 sequence is CSARGGQAQETQYF. CDR3 DNA: TGCAGTGCTAGAGGTGGACAGGCCCAAGAGACCCAGTACTTC.

The rearrangement uses TRBV5-1 and TRBJ2-1; TRBD2 matches at 9 bases. V lost 4 bases to trimming and J lost 0 bases; unmatched junction nucleotides: 5. Looked up from germline, CDR1 is SGHRS and CDR2 is YFSETQ. CDR3 length: 16 residues. CDR3 region: CASSPSGIPSYNEQFF. The CDR3 DNA is TGCGCCAGCAGCCCTAGCGGGATCCCCTCCTACAATGAGCAGTTCTTC.

This clonotype was seen only a few times. The V gene is TRBV3-1, the J gene TRBJ1-1; D call uncertain. Germline values: CDR1 LGHDT, CDR2 YNNKEL (reference sequence). The CDR3 runs 12 residues. Trimming removed 1 base from V and 7 bases from J, with 7 bases in between. This chain's CDR3 is CASSQARGEAFF. The CDR3 DNA reads TGTGCCAGCAGCCAAGCCCGGGGTGAAGCTTTCTTT. The variable domain in full, with the rest retrieved from reference TRBV3-1 and TRBJ1-1, is DTAVSQTPKYLVTQMGNDKSIKCEQNLGHDTMYWYKQDSKKFLKIMFSYNNKELIINETVPNRFSPKSPDKAHLNLHINSLELGDSAVYFCASSQARGEAFFGQGTRLTVV.

A word on this clonotype: The junction departs from the called germline gene at one end, perhaps through a read error. The chain is built from TRBV7-9 and TRBJ2-5, with TRBD1 matching over 7 bases. The germline CDR1 and CDR2 sequences are SEHNR and FQNEAQ (reference sequence). The CDR3 is 14 residues long. CDR3 region: CASSRLGQQETQCF. CDR3 coding DNA: TGTGCCAGCAGCCGACTGGGACAGCAAGAGACCCAGTGCTTC.

This chain links TRBV5-4 with TRBJ2-1, with D possibly TRBD1 on 6 matching bases. The CDR3 spans 15 residues. Germline V CDR1 and CDR2: SGHNT, YYREEE (reference sequence). Trimming removed 0 bases at V and 7 bases at J, with 14 bases between. The CDR3: CASSLVGALGNEQFF. CDR3 sequence (DNA): TGTGCCAGCAGCTTGGTGGGGGCGCTAGGAAATGAGCAGTTCTTC.

The chain couples TRBV20-1 to TRBJ2-7; 9 bases line up with TRBD2. V lost 7 bases, J lost 7 bases, and 17 bases stayed unmatched. The CDR3 has 15 residues. From germline, CDR1 is DFQATT and CDR2 SNEGSKA (reference sequence). The CDR3 spells CSVRNPAGGRVEQYF. The DNA for the CDR3 is TGCAGTGTCAGAAACCCGGCGGGCGGGAGGGTTGAGCAGTACTTC.

This clonotype was seen a handful of times. The chain couples TRBV30 to TRBJ2-4; 10 nucleotides match TRBD2. The CDR3 runs to 16 residues. Trimming removed 5 bases from V and 2 bases from J; junction bases left unmatched: 9. Germline V gives CDR1 GTSNPN, CDR2 SVGIG (reference sequence). The CDR3 DNA sequence: TGTGCCTGGGGGCTAGCGGGAGTCGAGTCCAAAAACATTCAGTACTTC. Translating it yields CAWGLAGVESKNIQYF.

The J gene is TRBJ1-2, the V gene TRBV6-2 or TRBV6-3, with a weak D call TRBD1 (5 bases). Trimming took 2 bases from V and 2 from J, leaving 9 bases between them. Germline loops: CDR1 MNHEY, CDR2 SVGEGT. This CDR3 has 14 residues. This CDR3 reads CASSYPDTNYGYTF. The CDR3 region has the DNA TGTGCCAGCAGTTACCCGGACACGAACTATGGCTACACCTTC.

The rearrangement links TRBV14 to TRBJ1-6; 8 bases line up with TRBD1. V dropped 3 bases and J dropped 5; count of bases not matched to a gene: 3. Looked up from germline, CDR1 is SGHDN and CDR2 is FVKESK. This CDR3 is built from 15 residues. This chain's CDR3 is CASSQMDRDNSPLHF. CDR3 nucleotide sequence: TGTGCCAGCAGCCAGATGGACAGGGATAATTCACCCCTCCACTTT.

This chain links TRBV15 with TRBJ2-4, with D uncertain. Matching the DNA end better, TRBJ2-7 makes the J call doubtful. The CDR3 consists of 15 residues. Looked up from germline, CDR1 is LNHNV and CDR2 is YYDKDF (reference sequence). CDR3 amino acids: CATSRVGGTSHEQYF. CDR3 nucleotide sequence: TGTGCCACCAGCAGAGTTGGCGGTACTTCCCACGAGCAGTACTTC.

This clonotype was recorded a few times. The chain's CDR3 is CSAVGLAGVFTEQYF. In DNA, the CDR3 is TGCAGTGCAGTCGGACTAGCGGGAGTCTTTACCGAGCAGTACTTC. The V gene is TRBV20-1, the J gene TRBJ2-7; 13 bases line up with TRBD2. This CDR3 spans 15 amino acids. Germline CDR1 and CDR2: DFQATT and SNEGSKA (reference sequence). V lost 6 bases and J lost 6; bases outside the gene matches: 11.

V and J are TRBV6-6 and TRBJ2-1, with 12 bases that match TRBD2. V lost 4 bases to trimming and J lost 7 bases; unmatched junction nucleotides: 11. Germline V gives CDR1 MNHNY, CDR2 SVGAGI (reference sequence). CDR3 length equals 17 residues. The CDR3 reads CASSFSSGGAGHNEQFF. As DNA, the CDR3 is TGTGCCAGCAGTTTCTCTAGCGGGGGGGCCGGACATAATGAGCAGTTCTTC.

This clonotype was seen more than once but under ten times. This chain links TRBV29-1 with TRBJ1-1; 7 positions agree with TRBD1. Trimming cost V 6 bases and J 0 bases; bases outside gene matches: 4. Germline V lookup: CDR1 SQVTM, CDR2 ANQGSEA. The CDR3 consists of 13 residues. The CDR3 is CSVETGLNTEAFF. CDR3 coding DNA: TGCAGCGTCGAGACAGGGCTGAACACTGAAGCTTTCTTT.

The J gene is TRBJ2-1, the V gene TRBV20-1; D possibly corresponds to TRBD2 (6 bases). CDR1 and CDR2 (germline): DFQATT, SNEGSKA (reference sequence). The CDR3 covers 15 residues. Trimming removed 1 base from V and 8 bases from J, with 18 bases in between. CDR3 nucleotides: TGCAGTGCTAGAGGGTCTCCTCCTAGCGATCATGAGCAGTTCTTC. The encoded protein is CSARGSPPSDHEQFF.

Details on this clonotype: One end of the junction is discordant with germline, which a read error may explain. The V gene is TRBV30, the J gene TRBJ2-1; no reliable D call. The germline CDR1 and CDR2 sequences are GTSNPN and SVGIG (reference sequence). This CDR3 is 12 amino acids long. CDR3 amino acids: CAWAALYIEQFF. Written as DNA, the CDR3 is TGTGCCTGGGCAGCCCTCTACATTGAGCAGTTCTTC.

The chain couples TRBV12-3 or TRBV12-4 to TRBJ2-5; D might be TRBD2 (7 bases). CDR3 length: 15 residues. Trimming stripped 5 bases from V and 4 bases from J, with 17 bases between. The CDR3 DNA reads as TGTGCCAGCAGTAAGGGGGGGAGAGCGAGAGAGACCCAGTACTTC. It specifies CASSKGGRARETQYF.

The genes are TRBV20-1 and TRBJ2-2, with D perhaps assigned TRBD1 or TRBD2 (5 bases each). V was trimmed by 1 base and J by 5 bases, leaving 14 bases between them. Looked up from germline, CDR1 is DFQATT and CDR2 is SNEGSKA (reference sequence). The CDR3 extends over 15 amino acids. The CDR3 DNA reads TGCAGTGCTAGAGTGGGGGATACGAGGACCGGGGAGCTGTTTTTT. It yields the protein CSARVGDTRTGELFF.

This clonotype has just a few counts. V gene TRBV10-1 combines with J gene TRBJ2-7, with TRBD1 matching 8 bases. The V segment lost 5 bases and the J segment 5 bases; nucleotides outside the gene matches: 8. The CDR3 is 14 residues long. Germline V CDR1 and CDR2: WNHNN, SYGVQD (reference sequence). The CDR3 loop is CASSRGQAYNEQYF. The DNA for the CDR3 is TGCGCCAGCAGTCGGGGACAGGCTTATAACGAGCAGTACTTC.

J is TRBJ2-3 and V is TRBV2; 7 bases map to TRBD2. V trimming: 6 bases; J trimming: 2 bases; junction bases outside the gene matches: 11. The CDR3 runs to 16 residues. The V gene's germline CDR1 is SNHLY and CDR2 FYNNEI. The CDR3 coding sequence is TGTGCCAGCAGCCGACTGCGGGGGACTAACACAGATACGCAGTATTTT. Its translation is CASSRLRGTNTDTQYF. Together with reference TRBV2 and TRBJ2-3, the CDR3 gives the full variable domain: EPEVTQTPSHQVTQMGQEVILRCVPISNHLYFYWYRQILGQKVEFLVSFYNNEISEKSEIFDDQFSVERPDGSNFTLKIRSTKLEDSAMYFCASSRLRGTNTDTQYFGPGTRLTVL.

Here the CDR3 DNA reads TGCAGCGTTGGGTCTGACAGGGACGGTTCACCCCTCCACTTT. Translated, it gives CSVGSDRDGSPLHF. The chain uses TRBV29-1 and TRBJ1-6; TRBD1 matches at 7 bases. Germline V gene lookup returns CDR1 SQVTM and CDR2 ANQGSEA. CDR3 length: 14 residues. Trimming took 4 bases from V and 9 from J; bases not matched to a gene: 9. Full variable domain (outside the CDR3, taken from reference TRBV29-1 and TRBJ1-6): SAVISQKPSRDICQRGTSLTIQCQVDSQVTMMFWYRQQPGQSLTLIATANQGSEATYESGFVIDKFPISRPNLTFSTLTVSNMSPEDSSIYLCSVGSDRDGSPLHFGNGTRLTVT.

This clonotype was counted many times. The CDR3 DNA reads as TGTGCCAGCAGCTTGTCTGAAGTCCAAGAGACCCAGTACTTC. It translates to CASSLSEVQETQYF. The chain links TRBV7-8 to TRBJ2-5; D gene unclear. V dropped 3 bases and J dropped 1 base, with 9 bases sitting between them. There are 14 residues in the CDR3. CDR1 and CDR2 from the germline V gene are SGHVS and FQNEAQ.

This clonotype was recorded a few times. The chain is built from TRBV6-6 and TRBJ2-1, with D perhaps TRBD1 (5 bases). The germline V gene has CDR1 MNHNY and CDR2 SVGAGI (reference sequence). V shed 5 bases and J shed 10 bases, with 15 bases lying between them. The CDR3 covers 13 residues. The CDR3, as DNA: TGTGCCAGCAGTCCCACAGGACATGGAGAGCAGTTCTTC. The encoded protein is CASSPTGHGEQFF.

The J gene is TRBJ1-1, the V gene TRBV6-5, with 8 bases aligning to TRBD1. After removal of 2 bases from V and 7 bases from J, the junction contained 6 bases not matched to a gene. The germline CDR1 and CDR2 sequences are MNHEY and SVGAGI. This CDR3 has 14 residues. The CDR3 spells CASSYAGQESEAFF. The CDR3 nucleotides are TGTGCCAGCAGTTACGCGGGACAGGAGAGTGAAGCTTTCTTT.

Comments on this clonotype: One base away lies a much larger clone, so this may be a sequencing read error. This chain links TRBV5-5 with TRBJ2-1; 8 bases match TRBD1. The CDR3 covers 16 residues. The trim removed 5 bases at V and 2 bases at J, leaving 9 bases unmatched. The germline V gene has CDR1 SGHKS and CDR2 YYEKEE (reference sequence). The CDR3 nucleotides are TGTGCCAGCAGTTCATGCGACAGGGGCACCTACAATGAGCAGTTCTTC. This codes for CASSSCDRGTYNEQFF.

The J gene is TRBJ2-5, the V gene TRBV6-5; either TRBD1 or TRBD2 may fit D (5 bases each). The germline V gene has CDR1 MNHEY and CDR2 SVGAGI. V lost 1 base to trimming and J lost 0 bases, with 9 bases between them. CDR3 length: 15 amino acids. In nucleotides, the CDR3 is TGTGCCAGCAGTTACTTAGGGACGTACCAAGAGACCCAGTACTTC. This gives the protein CASSYLGTYQETQYF.

J is TRBJ2-1 and V is TRBV20-1, with unresolved D. CDR1 is DFQATT and CDR2 is SNEGSKA in the germline V gene (reference sequence). CDR3 size: 14 residues. V was cut by 2 bases and J by 3 bases, with 11 bases left in between. CDR3 residues: CSARLIDFYNEQFF. In nucleotides, the CDR3 is TGCAGTGCTAGACTAATCGACTTCTACAATGAGCAGTTCTTC.

This clonotype was detected ten times or more. The chain links TRBV29-1 to TRBJ2-1, with 8 bases lining up with TRBD1. Germline V gene data show CDR1 as SQVTM and CDR2 as ANQGSEA. The ends lost 7 bases at V and 4 bases at J; junction bases unmatched: 9. The CDR3 extends over 14 amino acids. The chain's CDR3 is CSARDRRDYNEQFF. In DNA, the CDR3 is TGCAGCGCCAGGGACAGGAGGGATTACAATGAGCAGTTCTTC.

This clonotype was detected a few times. The chain uses TRBV2 and TRBJ2-7, with 10 positions matching TRBD2. Losses at the gene ends were 3 bases for V and 7 bases for J; bases not matched to a gene: 18. Germline V lookup: CDR1 SNHLY, CDR2 FYNNEI. The CDR3 loop spans 18 amino acids. The CDR3 DNA reads as TGTGCCAGCAGTGATCGACAGGCGCAAGCGGGAGGGACTTGGGAGCAGTACTTC. It is translated as CASSDRQAQAGGTWEQYF.

This chain joins TRBV28 and TRBJ2-7; the D gene is possibly TRBD1 (6 bases). Trimming pared 6 bases from V and 1 base from J, leaving 16 bases between. CDR1 and CDR2 from the germline V gene are MDHEN and SYDVKM. The CDR3 has 15 residues. As DNA, the CDR3 is TGTGCCAGCAGGACTCATGGGACACGATCCTACGAGCAGTACTTC. Amino acid sequence: CASRTHGTRSYEQYF.